The next 7 T cell receptor beta chains were all read from a single sample in a study of T cell responses to AZD1222 COVID-19 vaccine. The repertoire was sequenced with immunoSEQ multiplex PCR; TCRdb's copy has only in-frame clones and lacks some. The sample includes 100,000 or so clones, around 87% of them seen just once. This specimen was peripheral blood, taken on day 0 of AZD1222 vaccination. Receptor source: an adult in good health.

The genes are TRBV9 and TRBJ1-4; D is undetermined. Deletions cut 3 bases from V and 5 bases from J, with 14 bases between. The CDR3 totals 15 residues. Germline V gene lookup returns CDR1 SGDLS and CDR2 YYNGEE. The CDR3 loop reads CASSGHRDENEKLFF. CDR3 nucleotide sequence: TGTGCCAGCAGCGGACATAGGGATGAAAATGAAAAACTGTTTTTT.

The count of this clone is one. The CDR3 DNA sequence: TGTGCCAGCTCACCCACACAGGGAGGCAATCAGCCCCAGCATTTT. This codes for CASSPTQGGNQPQHF. The V call is TRBV18, the J call TRBJ1-5; D possibly corresponds to TRBD1 (6 bases). The CDR3 extends over 15 amino acids. CDR1 KGHSH and CDR2 LQKENI come from the germline V gene. Trimming took off 3 bases at V and 2 bases at J, with 11 bases between the two ends.

J is TRBJ1-5 and V is TRBV6-6, with D perhaps matching TRBD1 (5 bases). Germline CDR1 is MNHNY and CDR2 is SVGAGI (reference sequence). V was trimmed by 5 bases and J by 4 bases, leaving 12 bases between them. The CDR3 loop spans 14 amino acids. CDR3 loop: CASSPLGANQPQHF. The DNA for the CDR3 is TGTGCCAGCAGTCCGCTAGGGGCTAATCAGCCCCAGCATTTT.

The chain employs TRBV6-5 and TRBJ1-2; D ambiguous. The CDR3 is 14 residues long. Looked up from germline, CDR1 is MNHEY and CDR2 is SVGAGI. Trimming left V 7 bases short and J 8 bases short, with 20 bases between. The CDR3 bases are TGTGCCAGCAATAAGAGTGGGCGCGGTGGCGGCTACACCTTC. Its translation: CASNKSGRGGGYTF.

The chain employs TRBV3-1 (or the pseudogene TRBV3-2) and TRBJ1-2; 7 bases are shared with TRBD1. Germline V lookup: CDR1 LGHDT, CDR2 YNNKEL (reference sequence). After removal of 1 base from V and 6 bases from J, the junction contained 5 bases not matched to a gene. The CDR3 is 14 residues long. The CDR3 sequence: CASSQAQGIDGYTF. CDR3 DNA: TGTGCCAGCAGCCAAGCACAGGGGATCGATGGCTACACCTTC.

This clone has more than one count but fewer than ten. The chain carries TRBV6-5 and TRBJ1-1; no firm D call. Germline V lookup: CDR1 MNHEY, CDR2 SVGAGI. Trimming took 5 bases from V and 4 from J, leaving 8 bases between them. CDR3 length: 12 residues. CDR3 bases: TGTGCCAGCAGTATGTTGGGCACTGAAGCTTTCTTT. Translation: CASSMLGTEAFF.

V usage is TRBV18 and J usage is TRBJ1-5, with 8 positions matching TRBD1. Germline CDR1 and CDR2: KGHSH and LQKENI. J gave up 0 bases and V 6 bases, and 7 bases lay outside the gene matches. The CDR3 is 16 residues long. The CDR3 here is CASSPPGQDSNQPQHF. The CDR3 DNA reads TGTGCCAGCTCGCCGCCGGGACAGGATAGCAATCAGCCCCAGCATTTT.